The T cell receptor beta chain under discussion was sequenced for a study of blood T cell repertoires in COVID-19. Study-level information: COVID-19 samples, acute and convalescent, were from the United States, Italy and Spain.

Original processing methods: Cell counts per sample came from amplifying reference gene primers. Assay: immunoSEQ multiplex PCR; the TCRdb copy retains only in-frame clones and omits some. The V and J calls and the clone size are those of that table, but D and trimming were determined from the DNA. The sample lists 250,000 to 350,000 clones; 84% were seen once. During active infection, Seattle patients enrolled and were then monitored through disease. The sequence came from a human donor with COVID-19, enrolled during active disease. The donor label of this sample is uncertain. The sample taken for sequencing was peripheral blood.

CDR3 in amino acids: CASSYRIMGSPLHF. DNA of the CDR3: TGCGCCAGCAGTTACAGGATAATGGGTTCACCCCTCCACTTT. The gene calls are TRBV4-3 and TRBJ1-6, with D tentatively TRBD1 (5 bases). The V gene's germline CDR1 is LGHNA and CDR2 YSLEER. The CDR3 extends over 14 amino acids. Deletions cut 6 bases from V and 9 bases from J, with 15 bases between.